One and the same sample provided the 29 T cell receptor beta chains below, sequenced in a study of cytomegalovirus exposure and HLA in healthy donors. TCRdb's table, derived via immunoSEQ multiplex PCR, lists solely in-frame clones and lacks some. The sample holds fewer than 400,000 clones; roughly 90% are singletons and the top ten take about 0.8%. Material for sequencing was PBMCs. Every receptor here comes from a woman between 18 and 30 years old in good health and CMV-seronegative.

The rearrangement joins TRBV7-6 to TRBJ1-3; weak D call: TRBD1 (5 bases). V was shortened by 5 bases and J by 7 bases, with 9 bases between the two germline ends. CDR1 is SGHVS and CDR2 is FNYEAQ in the germline V gene. The CDR3 is made up of 12 amino acids. The CDR3 DNA sequence: TGTGCCAGCAGCCTCGGGGGGAACACCATATATTTT. It yields the protein CASSLGGNTIYF.

This chain joins TRBV7-2 and TRBJ2-4; D is perhaps TRBD1 (6 bases). V shed 5 bases and J shed 0 bases, with 17 bases lying between them. Germline values: CDR1 SGHTA, CDR2 FQGNSA. The CDR3 sequence is 17 residues long. The CDR3 DNA follows: TGTGCCAGCAGCCTCAGGGGTGGGCTACTAGCCAAAAACATTCAGTACTTC. This gives the protein CASSLRGGLLAKNIQYF.

This clone was detected only once. The chain is built from TRBV20-1 and TRBJ1-1; possibly TRBD1 for D (5 bases). Germline V gene lookup returns CDR1 DFQATT and CDR2 SNEGSKA (reference sequence). CDR3 length equals 11 residues. With 6 bases removed from V and 6 bases from J, the gap between germline ends came to 11 bases. The CDR3 protein is CSASRVAEAFF. CDR3 nucleotides: TGCAGTGCCAGCAGGGTCGCTGAAGCTTTCTTT.

This chain joins TRBV5-1 and TRBJ2-3; D may be TRBD2 (6 bases). Germline assignment: CDR1 SGHRS and CDR2 YFSETQ. Trimming took off 3 bases at V and 2 bases at J, with 10 bases between the two ends. This CDR3 comprises 14 residues. The CDR3 loop reads CASSSGLSTDTQYF. The CDR3 DNA follows: TGCGCCAGCAGCTCCGGACTATCCACAGATACGCAGTATTTT.

The chain couples TRBV4-1 to TRBJ1-1; D gene uncertain. Germline V lookup: CDR1 MGHRA, CDR2 YSYEKL. V was trimmed by 0 bases and J by 0 bases, leaving 5 bases between them. This CDR3 comprises 14 residues. Here the CDR3 DNA reads TGCGCCAGCAGCCAAGAGGGCATGAACACTGAAGCTTTCTTT. Protein product: CASSQEGMNTEAFF.

The V call is TRBV9, the J call TRBJ2-7, with 7 bases fitting TRBD1. The CDR3 extends over 14 amino acids. The germline gives CDR1 SGDLS, CDR2 YYNGEE. Trimming at V came to 7 bases and at J to 4 bases, leaving 11 bases not matched to a gene. The CDR3 is CASARDVQGYEQYF. The CDR3 DNA reads as TGTGCCAGCGCTCGGGACGTACAGGGGTACGAGCAGTACTTC.

This chain connects TRBV11-2 to TRBJ2-3; 9 bases align to TRBD1. The CDR3 has 15 residues. Germline assignment: CDR1 SGHAT and CDR2 FQNNGV. J gave up 3 bases and V 5 bases, and 6 bases lay outside the gene matches. The CDR3 DNA reads TGTGCCAGCAGCGGACAGGGGACGCCAACAGATACGCAGTATTTT. Translating gives CASSGQGTPTDTQYF.

This clone was seen more than once but under ten times. The V call is TRBV5-1, the J call TRBJ2-7; 10 bases are shared with TRBD1. The V gene's germline CDR1 is SGHRS and CDR2 YFSETQ. The V gene end was trimmed by 2 bases and the J gene end by 6 bases; junction bases not matched to a gene: 8. The length of the CDR3 is 15 residues. In nucleotides, the CDR3 is TGCGCCAGCAGCTTTCTGGGACAGGGGCTGGGCGAGCAGTACTTC. This sequence encodes CASSFLGQGLGEQYF.

This clone has ten or more counts. Other DNA variants within this sample encode the same CDR3. V is TRBV7-2 and J is TRBJ1-2; possibly TRBD1 for D (5 bases). Germline CDR1 is SGHTA and CDR2 is FQGNSA. This CDR3 has 12 residues. Trimming removed 0 bases at V and 7 bases at J, with 6 bases between. CDR3 protein: CASSLAGAGYTF. The CDR3 region has the DNA TGTGCCAGCAGCTTAGCAGGGGCTGGCTACACCTTC. Using reference TRBV7-2 and TRBJ1-2 for the parts outside the CDR3, the full variable domain is GAGVSQSPSNKVTEKGKDVELRCDPISGHTALYWYRQSLGQGLEFLIYFQGNSAPDKSGLPSDRFSAERTGGSVSTLTIQRTQQEDSAVYLCASSLAGAGYTFGSGTRLTVV.

V and J are TRBV4-3 and TRBJ2-7; possibly TRBD2 for D (6 bases). CDR1 and CDR2 from the germline V gene are LGHNA and YSLEER. V was shortened by 4 bases and J by 3 bases, with 16 bases between the two germline ends. The CDR3 consists of 15 residues. The CDR3, as DNA: TGCGCCAGCAGCCCGTGGGCGGGAAATCACTACGAGCAGTACTTC. It specifies CASSPWAGNHYEQYF.

The genes are TRBV4-3 and TRBJ2-7, with 9 positions matching TRBD2. The CDR3 has 15 residues. CDR1 is LGHNA and CDR2 is YSLEER in the germline V gene. The ends lost 0 bases at V and 4 bases at J; junction bases unmatched: 4. Here the CDR3 DNA reads TGCGCCAGCAGCCAAGATGGTAGCGGGAGTTACGAGCAGTACTTC. Translating gives CASSQDGSGSYEQYF.

The genes are TRBV5-1 and TRBJ2-6, with 9 positions matching TRBD1. This CDR3 is 17 amino acids long. J lost 1 base, V lost 0 bases, and 2 bases had no gene match. Germline CDR1 and CDR2: SGHRS and YFSETQ. CDR3 sequence reads: CASSLEGQGSGANVLTF. In DNA, the CDR3 is TGCGCCAGCAGCTTGGAGGGACAGGGATCTGGGGCCAACGTCCTGACTTTC.

The chain employs TRBV5-1 and TRBJ2-6, with D tentatively TRBD1 (6 bases). This CDR3 has 18 amino acids. Per germline, CDR1 SGHRS and CDR2 YFSETQ. V was cut by 2 bases and J by 1 base, with 16 bases left in between. The CDR3 reads CASSLTGSGDSGANVLTF. DNA for the CDR3: TGCGCCAGCAGCTTAACGGGCTCAGGGGATTCTGGGGCCAACGTCCTGACTTTC.

This clone was picked up a small number of times. J is TRBJ2-7 and V is TRBV18; 8 nucleotides line up with TRBD2. Germline CDR1 is KGHSH and CDR2 is LQKENI. The CDR3 is 15 residues long. The V segment lost 2 bases and the J segment 3 bases; nucleotides outside the gene matches: 6. The CDR3 spells CASSPSSGQHYEQYF. CDR3 nucleotides: TGTGCCAGCTCACCATCTAGCGGGCAACACTACGAGCAGTACTTC.

CDR3 amino acids: CAWSLGHQLQETQYF. The CDR3 nucleotides are TGTGCCTGGAGTTTGGGACACCAGCTCCAAGAGACCCAGTACTTC. The chain combines TRBV30 with TRBJ2-5, with TRBD1 as a possible D gene (6 bases). V lost 2 bases and J 1 base, leaving 14 bases between the germline ends. The CDR3 sequence is 15 residues long. Germline values: CDR1 GTSNPN, CDR2 SVGIG (reference sequence).

With respect to this clone: The sample contains more than one DNA sequence encoding this CDR3. This rearrangement joins TRBV5-1 to TRBJ1-5, with D perhaps TRBD1 (5 bases). The length of the CDR3 is 14 residues. The V gene lost 0 bases and the J gene lost 4 bases, with 8 bases spanning the gap. The V gene's germline CDR1 is SGHRS and CDR2 YFSETQ. CDR3 protein: CASSLAGGNQPQHF. The CDR3 DNA reads as TGCGCCAGCAGCTTGGCCGGGGGGAATCAGCCCCAGCATTTT.

The chain is built from TRBV7-8 and TRBJ2-1, with TRBD2 identical over 9 bases. The V segment lost 11 bases and the J segment 7 bases; nucleotides outside the gene matches: 9. This CDR3 contains 13 residues. Germline values: CDR1 SGHVS, CDR2 FQNEAQ. CDR3 bases: TGTGCCGTCGGCGGGAGGGCTTGGAATGAGCAGTTCTTC. Amino acids: CAVGGRAWNEQFF.

The CDR3, as DNA: TGTGCCAGCAGCTTGGGGTGGGAGGGGTACAATGAGCAGTTCTTC. Protein product: CASSLGWEGYNEQFF. The chain joins TRBV5-6 to TRBJ2-1, with 7 bases that match TRBD2. The CDR3 is 15 amino acids. V dropped 0 bases and J dropped 4; count of bases not matched to a gene: 4. Looked up from germline, CDR1 is SGHDT and CDR2 is YYEEEE.

As for this clone: At the DNA level, this CDR3 is encoded by other sequences in the same sample as well. CDR3 bases: TGTGCCAGCCGCAGGGCGAGGAATGAAAAACTGTTTTTT. Encoded protein: CASRRARNEKLFF. The gene calls are TRBV28 and TRBJ1-4; TRBD1 might be the D (5 bases). V dropped 8 bases and J dropped 5 bases, with 12 bases sitting between them. Looked up from germline, CDR1 is MDHEN and CDR2 is SYDVKM. CDR3 size: 13 residues.

Of note for this clone: Within the sample, other DNA sequences also encode this same CDR3. This sequence joins TRBV18 and TRBJ2-7; 11 bases fit TRBD1. Unmatched junction bases numbered 5, after V lost 3 bases and J lost 4 bases. Germline V gene data show CDR1 as KGHSH and CDR2 as LQKENI. This CDR3 has 15 residues. The CDR3 DNA reads TGTGCCAGCTCACCCGGGACAGGGGGAGATTACGAGCAGTACTTC. Its translation: CASSPGTGGDYEQYF.

This chain joins TRBV7-8 and TRBJ2-7; 11 bases map to TRBD2. The junction had 10 bases not matched to a gene; V was cut back by 5 bases and J by 4 bases. This CDR3 contains 16 residues. Germline V CDR1 and CDR2: SGHVS, FQNEAQ. The CDR3 loop reads CASSPIAGGLLYEQYF. The CDR3 coding sequence is TGTGCCAGCAGCCCTATAGCGGGAGGGCTTTTGTACGAGCAGTACTTC.

CDR3: CASSLWEADTQYF. The CDR3 nucleotides read TGTGCCAGCAGTTTATGGGAGGCAGATACGCAGTATTTT. J is TRBJ2-3 and V is TRBV28; possibly TRBD2 for D (5 bases). Trimming left V 0 bases short and J 4 bases short, with 5 bases between. CDR1 is MDHEN, CDR2 SYDVKM, per germline. CDR3 length: 13 amino acids.

The V gene is TRBV11-2, the J gene TRBJ2-1, with a possible D match to TRBD1 (6 bases). The CDR3 length is 13 residues. Germline V CDR1 and CDR2: SGHAT, FQNNGV. V lost 7 bases to trimming and J lost 3 bases, with 10 bases between them. CDR3 sequence reads: CASIGQIYNEQFF. DNA for the CDR3: TGTGCCAGCATCGGACAGATCTACAATGAGCAGTTCTTC.

The V gene is TRBV28, the J gene TRBJ2-7; 7 positions match TRBD1. This CDR3 has 15 amino acids. Losses at the gene ends were 3 bases for V and 2 bases for J; bases not matched to a gene: 7. Germline V CDR1 and CDR2: MDHEN, SYDVKM. The chain's CDR3 is CASSFGQGVPYEQYF. The CDR3 region has the DNA TGTGCCAGCAGTTTCGGTCAGGGGGTTCCCTACGAGCAGTACTTC.

The rearrangement uses TRBV28 and TRBJ2-7; possibly TRBD1 for D (5 bases). Trimming took 1 base from V and 3 from J, leaving 13 bases between them. This CDR3 contains 15 residues. The V gene's germline CDR1 is MDHEN and CDR2 SYDVKM. CDR3: CASSLYAGKDYEQYF. CDR3 bases: TGTGCCAGCAGTTTATATGCAGGGAAGGACTACGAGCAGTACTTC.

The chain combines TRBV6-1 with TRBJ1-2, with 7 bases aligning to TRBD1. The CDR3 covers 14 residues. Germline values: CDR1 MNHNS, CDR2 SASEGT. Losses at the gene ends were 4 bases for V and 4 bases for J; bases not matched to a gene: 6. The CDR3 protein is CASSGQGRPYGYTF. CDR3 bases: TGTGCCAGCAGTGGACAGGGACGACCCTATGGCTACACCTTC.

The genes are TRBV7-6 and TRBJ2-7; 7 nucleotides agree with TRBD1. Germline CDR1 and CDR2: SGHVS and FNYEAQ. The trim removed 1 base at V and 4 bases at J, leaving 4 bases unmatched. CDR3 size: 14 residues. The CDR3 bases are TGTGCCAGCAGCTTAGAAGGGGGCTTGTACGAGCAGTACTTC. Translation: CASSLEGGLYEQYF.

The chain joins TRBV29-1 to TRBJ2-7; D is perhaps TRBD2 (6 bases). Deletions cut 7 bases from V and 5 bases from J, with 18 bases between. Germline V gene sequence: CDR1 SQVTM, CDR2 ANQGSEA. The CDR3 has 13 amino acids. The DNA for the CDR3 is TGCAGCGCCAGCAGGCTAGGCGGGGACGAGCAGTACTTC. Residues: CSASRLGGDEQYF.

The chain has TRBV18 and TRBJ2-3; 9 bases line up with TRBD2. The CDR3 totals 18 residues. In germline, CDR1 is KGHSH, CDR2 LQKENI. The ends lost 3 bases at V and 5 bases at J; junction bases unmatched: 15. CDR3 DNA: TGTGCCAGCTCACCCTACCGGCCGGGACTAGCAACCGGAGATACGCAGTATTTT. The encoded protein is CASSPYRPGLATGDTQYF.